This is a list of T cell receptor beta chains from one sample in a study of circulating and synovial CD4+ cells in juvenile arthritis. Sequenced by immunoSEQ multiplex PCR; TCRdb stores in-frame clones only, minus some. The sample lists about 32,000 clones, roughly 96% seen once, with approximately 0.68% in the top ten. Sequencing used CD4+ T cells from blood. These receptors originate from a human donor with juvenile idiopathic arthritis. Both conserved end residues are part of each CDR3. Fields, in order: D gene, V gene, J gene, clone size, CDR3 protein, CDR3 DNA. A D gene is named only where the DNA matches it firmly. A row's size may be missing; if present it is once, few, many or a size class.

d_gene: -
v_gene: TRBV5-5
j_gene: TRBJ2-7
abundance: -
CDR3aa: CASSSWGATYEQYF
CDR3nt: TGTGCCAGCAGCTCCTGGGGCGCGACCTACGAGCAGTACTTC

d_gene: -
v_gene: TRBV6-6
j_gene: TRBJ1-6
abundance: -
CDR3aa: CASEGQRSSYNSPLHF
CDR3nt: TGTGCCAGCGAAGGACAGAGGAGCTCCTATAATTCCCCCCTCCACTTT

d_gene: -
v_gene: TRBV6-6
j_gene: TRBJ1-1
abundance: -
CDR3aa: CASSVGDMNTEAFF
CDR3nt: TGTGCCAGCAGCGTCGGGGACATGAACACTGAAGCTTTCTTT

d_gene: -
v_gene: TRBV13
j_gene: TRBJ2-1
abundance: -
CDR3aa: CASSLVAGAFTDEQFF
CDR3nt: TGTGCCAGCAGCTTAGTGGCGGGGGCTTTTACCGATGAGCAGTTCTTC

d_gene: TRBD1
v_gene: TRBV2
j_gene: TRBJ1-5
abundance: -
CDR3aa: CASSEVITGGNQPQHF
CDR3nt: TGTGCCAGCAGTGAAGTAATTACAGGGGGCAATCAGCCCCAGCATTTT

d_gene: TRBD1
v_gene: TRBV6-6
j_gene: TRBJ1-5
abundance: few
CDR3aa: CASSSQGAGQPQHF
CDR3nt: TGTGCCAGCAGTTCCCAGGGGGCTGGTCAGCCCCAGCATTTT

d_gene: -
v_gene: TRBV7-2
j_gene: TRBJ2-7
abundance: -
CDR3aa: CASSLEGTTNYEQYF
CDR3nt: TGTGCCAGCAGCTTAGAGGGGACAACTAACTACGAGCAGTACTTC

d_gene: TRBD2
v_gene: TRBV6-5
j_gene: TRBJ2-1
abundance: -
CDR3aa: CASSYPERGANEQFF
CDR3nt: TGTGCCAGCAGTTACCCGGAGCGGGGGGCGAATGAGCAGTTCTTC

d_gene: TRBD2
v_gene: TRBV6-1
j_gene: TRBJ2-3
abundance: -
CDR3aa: CASSEGRGPEVTDTQYF
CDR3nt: TGTGCCAGCAGCGAAGGGAGGGGCCCTGAGGTCACAGATACGCAGTATTTT

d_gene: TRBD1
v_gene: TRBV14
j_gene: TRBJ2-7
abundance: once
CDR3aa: CASSPRQGPYEQYF
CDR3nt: TGTGCCAGCAGCCCTCGACAGGGCCCCTACGAGCAGTACTTC

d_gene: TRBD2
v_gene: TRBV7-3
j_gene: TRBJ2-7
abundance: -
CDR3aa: CASSPRAGPTYEQYF
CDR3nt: TGTGCCAGCAGCCCAAGAGCGGGGCCCACCTACGAGCAGTACTTC

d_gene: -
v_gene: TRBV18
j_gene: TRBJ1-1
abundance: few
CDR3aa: CASSPIGNLNTEAFF
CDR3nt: TGTGCCAGCTCACCAATCGGTAACCTGAACACTGAAGCTTTCTTT

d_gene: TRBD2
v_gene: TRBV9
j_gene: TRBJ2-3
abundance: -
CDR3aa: CASSVIAGASDTQYF
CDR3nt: TGTGCCAGCAGCGTAATAGCGGGAGCTTCAGATACGCAGTATTTT

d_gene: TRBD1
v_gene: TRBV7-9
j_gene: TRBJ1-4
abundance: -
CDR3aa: CASSSTGGSSEKLFF
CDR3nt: TGTGCCAGCAGCTCGACAGGGGGCTCCAGTGAAAAACTGTTTTTT

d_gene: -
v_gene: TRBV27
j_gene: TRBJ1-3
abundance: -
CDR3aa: CASSLSAGTPGNTIYF
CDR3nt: TGTGCCAGCAGTTTATCGGCAGGGACACCTGGAAACACCATATATTTT

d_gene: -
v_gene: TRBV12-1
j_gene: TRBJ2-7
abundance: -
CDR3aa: CASSLRQGRYEQYF
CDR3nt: TGTGCCAGCAGCCTGCGACAGGGGAGATACGAGCAGTACTTC

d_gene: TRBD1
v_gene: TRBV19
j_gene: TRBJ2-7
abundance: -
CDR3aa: CASRVGQGSYEQYF
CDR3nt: TGTGCCAGTAGGGTTGGACAGGGTTCGTACGAGCAGTACTTC

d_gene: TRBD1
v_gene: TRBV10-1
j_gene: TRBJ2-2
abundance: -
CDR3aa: CASCRQGSGELFF
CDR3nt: TGCGCCAGCTGCCGACAGGGGTCCGGGGAGCTGTTTTTT

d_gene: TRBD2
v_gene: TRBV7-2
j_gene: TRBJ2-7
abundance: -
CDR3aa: CASSRGGSSYEQYF
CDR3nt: TGTGCCAGCAGTCGCGGGGGGAGCTCCTACGAGCAGTACTTC

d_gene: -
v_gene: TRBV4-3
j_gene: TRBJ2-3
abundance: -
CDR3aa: CASSQDFGDTQYF
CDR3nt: TGCGCCAGCAGCCAAGACTTCGGAGATACGCAGTATTTT

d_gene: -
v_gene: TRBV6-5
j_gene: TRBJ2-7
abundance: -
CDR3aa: CASSQVQPLLYEQYF
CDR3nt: TGTGCCAGCAGTCAGGTCCAGCCTCTCCTCTACGAGCAGTACTTC

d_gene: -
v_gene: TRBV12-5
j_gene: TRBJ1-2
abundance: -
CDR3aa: CASGLVEYGYTF
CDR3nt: TGTGCTAGTGGTTTGGTGGAGTATGGCTACACCTTC

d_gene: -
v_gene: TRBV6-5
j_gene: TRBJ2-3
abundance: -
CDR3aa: CASSYGEIDTQYF
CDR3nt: TGTGCCAGCAGTTACGGAGAGATAGATACGCAGTATTTT

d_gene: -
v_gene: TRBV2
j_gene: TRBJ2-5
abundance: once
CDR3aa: CASSGVQETQYF
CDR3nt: TGTGCCAGCAGCGGGGTTCAAGAGACCCAGTACTTC

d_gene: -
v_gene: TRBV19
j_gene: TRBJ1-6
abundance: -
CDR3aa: CASSIFSGDNSPLHF
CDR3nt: TGTGCCAGTAGTATTTTCTCCGGTGATAATTCACCCCTCCACTTT

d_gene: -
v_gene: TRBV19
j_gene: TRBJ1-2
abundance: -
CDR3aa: CATRNNLREISYGYTF
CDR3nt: TGTGCCACCAGAAATAATCTCAGGGAAATAAGCTATGGCTACACCTTC

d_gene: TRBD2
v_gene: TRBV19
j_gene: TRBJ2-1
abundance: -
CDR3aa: CASSLRGLNEQFF
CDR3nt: TGTGCCAGTAGTCTGCGGGGGTTGAATGAGCAGTTCTTC

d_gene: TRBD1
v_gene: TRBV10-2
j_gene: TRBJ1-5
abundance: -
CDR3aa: CASSESVQGGQPQHF
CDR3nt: TGCGCCAGCAGTGAGTCGGTACAGGGGGGTCAGCCCCAGCATTTT

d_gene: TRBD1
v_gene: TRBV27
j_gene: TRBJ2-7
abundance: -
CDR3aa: CASGWDSSYEQYF
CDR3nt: TGTGCCAGCGGGTGGGACAGTTCCTACGAGCAGTACTTC

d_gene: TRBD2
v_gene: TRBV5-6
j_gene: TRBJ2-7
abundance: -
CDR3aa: CATSRTSGSYEQYF
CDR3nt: TGTGCCACCTCAAGGACTAGCGGCTCCTACGAGCAGTACTTC

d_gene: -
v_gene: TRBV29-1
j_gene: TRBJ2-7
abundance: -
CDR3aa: CSAGTWASPEQYF
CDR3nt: TGCAGCGCGGGGACATGGGCTTCCCCCGAGCAGTACTTC

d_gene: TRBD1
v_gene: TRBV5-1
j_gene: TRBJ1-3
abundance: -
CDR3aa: CASSLVTGASGNTIYF
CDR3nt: TGCGCCAGCAGCTTGGTGACAGGGGCCTCTGGAAACACCATATATTTT

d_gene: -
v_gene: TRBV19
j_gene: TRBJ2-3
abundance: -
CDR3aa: CASSIRVTGLQTDTQYF
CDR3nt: TGTGCCAGTAGTATCCGAGTCACAGGGCTTCAAACAGATACGCAGTATTTT

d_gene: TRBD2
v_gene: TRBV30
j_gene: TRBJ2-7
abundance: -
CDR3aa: CAWSPLAGVGEQYF
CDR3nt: TGTGCCTGGAGTCCACTAGCGGGGGTTGGGGAGCAGTACTTC

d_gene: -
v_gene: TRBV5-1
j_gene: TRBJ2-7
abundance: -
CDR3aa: CASSLQGGEAYEQYF
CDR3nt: TGCGCCAGCAGCTTGCAGGGCGGGGAGGCTTACGAGCAGTACTTC

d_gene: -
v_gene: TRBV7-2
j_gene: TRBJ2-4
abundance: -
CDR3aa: CASSRRGGDIAKNIQYF
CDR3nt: TGTGCCAGCAGCCGACGAGGGGGAGACATAGCCAAAAACATTCAGTACTTC

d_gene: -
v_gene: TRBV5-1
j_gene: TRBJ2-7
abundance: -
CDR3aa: CASSLGAGSVYEQYF
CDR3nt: TGCGCCAGCAGCTTGGGGGCAGGGTCAGTCTACGAGCAGTACTTC

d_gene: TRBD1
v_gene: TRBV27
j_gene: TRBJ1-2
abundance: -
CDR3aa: CASSLTGTGYGYTF
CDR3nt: TGTGCCAGCAGTCTAACCGGGACAGGGTACGGCTACACCTTC

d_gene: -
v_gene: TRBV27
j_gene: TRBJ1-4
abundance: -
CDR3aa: CASRADRSVATNEKLFF
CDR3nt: TGTGCCAGCAGGGCCGACAGGTCCGTCGCAACTAATGAAAAACTGTTTTTT

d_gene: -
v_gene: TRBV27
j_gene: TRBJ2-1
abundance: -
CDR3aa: CASSFPQRTDLKFF
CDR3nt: TGTGCCAGCAGTTTCCCGCAGCGGACGGACTTGAAGTTCTTC

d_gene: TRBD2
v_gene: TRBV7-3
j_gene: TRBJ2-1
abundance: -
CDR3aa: CASSMTGTSGSPPYNEQFF
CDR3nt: TGTGCCAGCAGCATGACCGGGACTAGCGGGAGTCCCCCCTACAATGAGCAGTTCTTC

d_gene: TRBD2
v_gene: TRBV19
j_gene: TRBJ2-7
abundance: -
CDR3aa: CASSPLTSGSSYEQYF
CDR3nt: TGTGCCAGTAGTCCATTGACTAGCGGGAGCTCCTACGAGCAGTACTTC

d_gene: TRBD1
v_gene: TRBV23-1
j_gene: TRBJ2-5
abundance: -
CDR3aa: CANEPDRGRGLQETQYF
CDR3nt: TGCGCCAACGAACCCGACAGGGGGCGAGGGCTTCAAGAGACCCAGTACTTC

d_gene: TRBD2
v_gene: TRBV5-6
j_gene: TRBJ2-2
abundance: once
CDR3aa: CASSSYSGGAAGELFF
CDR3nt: TGTGCCAGCAGCTCGTATAGCGGGGGGGCGGCCGGGGAGCTGTTTTTT

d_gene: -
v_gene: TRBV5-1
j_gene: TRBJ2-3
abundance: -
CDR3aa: CASRTGSTDTQYF
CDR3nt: TGCGCCAGCAGGACAGGCAGCACAGATACGCAGTATTTT

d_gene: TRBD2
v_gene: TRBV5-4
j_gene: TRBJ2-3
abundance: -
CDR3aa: CASRTSSGGTDTQYF
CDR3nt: TGTGCCAGCAGGACTTCGAGCGGGGGCACAGATACGCAGTATTTT

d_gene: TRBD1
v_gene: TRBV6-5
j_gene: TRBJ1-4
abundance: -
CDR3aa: CASSRQGFNEKLFF
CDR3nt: TGTGCCAGCAGTAGACAGGGGTTTAATGAAAAACTGTTTTTT

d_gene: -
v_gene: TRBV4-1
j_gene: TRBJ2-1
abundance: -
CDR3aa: CASSLGLATHNEQFF
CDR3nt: TGCGCCAGCAGCCTGGGACTCGCAACCCACAATGAGCAGTTCTTC

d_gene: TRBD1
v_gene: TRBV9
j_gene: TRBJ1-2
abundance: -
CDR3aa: CASSVDGTGVEGYTF
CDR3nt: TGTGCCAGCAGCGTAGACGGGACAGGGGTGGAAGGCTACACCTTC

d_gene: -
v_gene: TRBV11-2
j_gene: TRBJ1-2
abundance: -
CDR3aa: CASSLVPDHGYTF
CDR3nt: TGTGCCAGCAGCTTAGTGCCAGATCATGGCTACACCTTC

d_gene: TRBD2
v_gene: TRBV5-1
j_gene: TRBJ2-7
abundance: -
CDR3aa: CASSLLAGDLEQYF
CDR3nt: TGCGCCAGCAGCCTACTAGCGGGGGATCTCGAGCAGTACTTC

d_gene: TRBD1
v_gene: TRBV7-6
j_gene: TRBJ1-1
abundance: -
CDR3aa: CASSSRTGFEAFF
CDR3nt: TGTGCCAGCAGCTCCCGGACAGGATTCGAAGCTTTCTTT

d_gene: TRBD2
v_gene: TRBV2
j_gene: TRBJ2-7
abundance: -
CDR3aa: CASTLRTSGAYEQYF
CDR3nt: TGTGCCAGCACCCTTAGGACTAGCGGGGCCTACGAGCAGTACTTC

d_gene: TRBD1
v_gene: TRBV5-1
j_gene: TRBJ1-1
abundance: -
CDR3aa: CASSWNRQGASRTEAFF
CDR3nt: TGCGCCAGCAGCTGGAACCGACAGGGGGCAAGTAGGACTGAAGCTTTCTTT

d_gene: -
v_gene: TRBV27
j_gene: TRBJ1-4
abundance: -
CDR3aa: CASRRQTGLNEKLFF
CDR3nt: TGTGCCAGCAGAAGACAGACAGGCCTTAATGAAAAACTGTTTTTT